The rows below give T cell receptor beta chains drawn from one sample of a study of blood T cell repertoires in COVID-19. This table comes from immunoSEQ multiplex PCR, and its TCRdb copy is limited to in-frame clones, with some not included. The data contain under 75,000 clones, 70% to 90% of them singletons. The sequencing input was peripheral blood. The receptors stem from a woman over 75 with active COVID-19. CDR3s include the opening cysteine and the closing phenylalanine or tryptophan. The order of the fields is V gene, clone size, J gene, D gene, CDR3 protein, CDR3 DNA. A D gene is named only where the DNA matches it firmly. Size values are once, few and many counts, or a class for expanded clones, and some rows have none.

V: TRBV4-1
size: .
J: TRBJ2-7
D: TRBD1
CDR3: CASRSSPRGQGAYEQYF
DNA: TGCGCCAGCAGGTCGTCCCCTCGGGGACAGGGGGCTTACGAGCAGTACTTC

V: TRBV12-3/TRBV12-4
size: once
J: TRBJ1-5
D: TRBD1
CDR3: CASSLDREQPQHF
DNA: TGTGCCAGCAGTCTGGACAGGGAACAGCCCCAGCATTTT

V: TRBV11-3
size: .
J: TRBJ2-1
D: TRBD2
CDR3: CASSLESRGGLNEQFF
DNA: TGTGCCAGCAGCTTAGAGTCGCGGGGGGGCCTTAATGAGCAGTTCTTC

V: TRBV5-1
size: .
J: TRBJ2-1
D: TRBD2
CDR3: CASRPVAGGSYNEQFF
DNA: TGCGCCAGCAGGCCTGTAGCGGGGGGCTCCTACAATGAGCAGTTCTTC

V: TRBV12-3/TRBV12-4
size: .
J: TRBJ2-3
D: .
CDR3: CASTWGGSDTQYF
DNA: TGTGCCAGCACTTGGGGGGGCTCAGATACGCAGTATTTT

V: TRBV7-6
size: .
J: TRBJ2-3
D: TRBD1
CDR3: CASSLDYRGTDTQYF
DNA: TGTGCCAGCAGCTTAGATTACAGGGGAACAGATACGCAGTATTTT

V: TRBV4-1
size: .
J: TRBJ2-4
D: TRBD1
CDR3: CASSQWGQGGSDIQYF
DNA: TGCGCCAGCAGCCAGTGGGGACAGGGAGGATCGGACATTCAGTACTTC

V: TRBV6-2/TRBV6-3
size: .
J: TRBJ2-1
D: TRBD2
CDR3: CASSRGSWSRDGSGGAAYNEQFF
DNA: TGTGCCAGCAGCCGGGGATCGTGGTCCAGGGATGGTAGCGGGGGCGCAGCCTACAATGAGCAGTTCTTC

V: TRBV5-1
size: .
J: TRBJ2-1
D: TRBD2
CDR3: CASSLGGGYNEQFF
DNA: TGCGCCAGCAGCTTGGGCGGGGGGTACAATGAGCAGTTCTTC

V: TRBV2
size: .
J: TRBJ2-4
D: TRBD2
CDR3: CASSTLSGGAVKNIQYF
DNA: TGTGCCAGCAGTACACTTAGCGGGGGGGCCGTCAAAAACATTCAGTACTTC

V: TRBV5-8
size: .
J: TRBJ2-4
D: .
CDR3: CASSFYREGLAKNIQYF
DNA: TGTGCCAGCAGCTTCTATCGCGAGGGCTTAGCCAAAAACATTCAGTACTTC

V: TRBV19
size: .
J: TRBJ2-1
D: TRBD2
CDR3: CASSLRGGRNEQFF
DNA: TGTGCCAGTAGTCTCCGGGGGGGCAGGAATGAGCAGTTCTTC

V: TRBV7-2
size: .
J: TRBJ2-1
D: .
CDR3: CASSLGQVTLNEQFF
DNA: TGTGCCAGCAGCTTAGGACAGGTGACCCTAAATGAGCAGTTCTTC

V: TRBV2
size: .
J: TRBJ2-7
D: TRBD1
CDR3: CASIPGTETSYEQYF
DNA: TGTGCCAGCATCCCCGGGACAGAAACATCCTACGAGCAGTACTTC

V: TRBV19
size: .
J: TRBJ2-3
D: .
CDR3: CASSILGGGQPDTQYF
DNA: TGTGCCAGTAGTATCCTGGGCGGGGGCCAGCCAGATACGCAGTATTTT

V: TRBV5-5
size: .
J: TRBJ2-2
D: TRBD1
CDR3: CASSLGGQGRHTGELFF
DNA: TGTGCCAGCAGCTTGGGAGGACAGGGGCGCCACACCGGGGAGCTGTTTTTT

V: TRBV10-3
size: .
J: TRBJ1-1
D: .
CDR3: CAISVRGLNTEAFF
DNA: TGTGCCATCAGTGTCAGAGGGTTGAACACTGAAGCTTTCTTT

V: TRBV5-1
size: .
J: TRBJ2-3
D: .
CDR3: CASSLARPTDTQYF
DNA: TGCGCCAGCAGCTTGGCCAGGCCCACAGATACGCAGTATTTT

V: TRBV29-1
size: .
J: TRBJ1-1
D: .
CDR3: CSVGQGEAFF
DNA: TGCAGCGTTGGGCAGGGCGAAGCTTTCTTT

V: TRBV6-6
size: once
J: TRBJ2-5
D: TRBD2
CDR3: CASSYSGTSGQETQYF
DNA: TGTGCCAGCAGTTACTCGGGGACTAGCGGCCAAGAGACCCAGTACTTC

V: TRBV18
size: .
J: TRBJ2-5
D: .
CDR3: CASSPQRDQETQYF
DNA: TGTGCCAGCTCACCACAGAGGGACCAAGAGACCCAGTACTTC

V: TRBV5-1
size: once
J: TRBJ2-7
D: TRBD1
CDR3: CASSLQGEGYEQYF
DNA: TGCGCCAGCAGCTTACAGGGGGAAGGGTACGAGCAGTACTTC

V: TRBV28
size: .
J: TRBJ1-4
D: TRBD1
CDR3: CASSPGTGGNEKLFF
DNA: TGTGCCAGCAGTCCCGGGACAGGGGGTAATGAAAAACTGTTTTTT

V: TRBV6-5
size: few
J: TRBJ1-1
D: .
CDR3: CASRGTALRTEAFF
DNA: TGTGCCAGCAGAGGAACAGCCCTAAGAACTGAAGCTTTCTTT

V: TRBV18
size: .
J: TRBJ2-5
D: .
CDR3: CASSLRTVQETQYF
DNA: TGTGCCAGCTCACTTCGGACAGTCCAAGAGACCCAGTACTTC

V: TRBV5-1
size: .
J: TRBJ1-3
D: .
CDR3: CASSLSAGGNTIYF
DNA: TGCGCCAGCAGCTTGAGCGCGGGGGGAAACACCATATATTTT

V: TRBV18
size: .
J: TRBJ2-2
D: TRBD2
CDR3: CASSPPSKRGGTGELFF
DNA: TGTGCCAGCTCACCACCGAGCAAGCGGGGGGGCACCGGGGAGCTGTTTTTT

V: TRBV5-4
size: .
J: TRBJ2-2
D: TRBD2
CDR3: CASSLGLAGAGGNTGELFF
DNA: TGTGCCAGCAGCTTGGGGCTAGCGGGGGCCGGGGGTAACACCGGGGAGCTGTTTTTT